This TCR beta chain was found in a study of T cell repertoires in cytomegalovirus infection. Overall study context: TCR beta signatures that were public indicated CMV infection and matching HLA type.

With regard to this clonotype: Its target is unknown.

Broader study findings: In two of eight donors, the top clonotype was HLA-C-restricted CMV-specific. Cumulative public TCR beta family frequency identified carriers of CMV plus the relevant HLA.

A single record per CDR3 protein comes from TCRdb applying MiXCR to the reads. The sample yields around 450,000 distinct CDR3 sequences, under 40% seen once. The source is a human donor in good health (CMV status not recorded). Some clones in this sample may be carry-over from other donors' samples. The source material was PBMCs.

The DNA for the CDR3 is TGTGCCAGCAGCCGCAGGGGGTCAGCAACTAATGAAAAACTGTTTTTT. Amino acids: CASSRRGSATNEKLFF. The rearrangement links TRBV28 to TRBJ1-4, with 7 bases that match TRBD1. Germline V lookup: CDR1 MDHEN, CDR2 SYDVKM. CDR3 length equals 16 residues. After removal of 6 bases from V and 0 bases from J, the junction contained 7 bases not matched to a gene. Looking up the rest from reference TRBV28 and TRBJ1-4 gives the full variable domain: DVKVTQSSRYLVKRTGEKVFLECVQDMDHENMFWYRQDPGLGLRLIYFSYDVKMKEKGDIPEGYSVSREKKERFSLILESASTNQTSMYLCASSRRGSATNEKLFFGSGTQLSVL.